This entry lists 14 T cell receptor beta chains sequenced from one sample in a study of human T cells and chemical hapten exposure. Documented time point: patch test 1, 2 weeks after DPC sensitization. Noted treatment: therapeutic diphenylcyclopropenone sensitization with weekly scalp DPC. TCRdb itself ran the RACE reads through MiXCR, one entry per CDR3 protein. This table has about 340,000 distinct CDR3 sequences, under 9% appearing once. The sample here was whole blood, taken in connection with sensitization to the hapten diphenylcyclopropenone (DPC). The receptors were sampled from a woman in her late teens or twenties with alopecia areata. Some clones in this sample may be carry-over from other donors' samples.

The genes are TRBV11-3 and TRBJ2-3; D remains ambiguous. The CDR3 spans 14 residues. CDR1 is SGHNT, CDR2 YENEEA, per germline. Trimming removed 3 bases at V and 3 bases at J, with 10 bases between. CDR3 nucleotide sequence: TGTGCCAGCAGCTTCTCCCGGAAGACAGATACGCAGTATTTT. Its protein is CASSFSRKTDTQYF.

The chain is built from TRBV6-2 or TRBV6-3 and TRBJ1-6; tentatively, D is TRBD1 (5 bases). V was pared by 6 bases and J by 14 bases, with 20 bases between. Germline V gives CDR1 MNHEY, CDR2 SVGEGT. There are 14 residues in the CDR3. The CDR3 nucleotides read TGTGCCAGCAGCTATTCCCGGGCCAGGGAGGCCCTCCACTTT. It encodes CASSYSRAREALHF.

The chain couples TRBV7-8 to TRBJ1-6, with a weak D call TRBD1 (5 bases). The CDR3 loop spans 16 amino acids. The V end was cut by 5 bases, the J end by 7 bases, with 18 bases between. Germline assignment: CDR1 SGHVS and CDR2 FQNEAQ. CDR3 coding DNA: TGTGCCAGCAGCCTAATGGGCCAGGGTGGAAATTCACCCCTCCACTTT. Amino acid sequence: CASSLMGQGGNSPLHF.

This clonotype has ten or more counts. The DNA of the CDR3 is TGCAGTGCTAGTGGGGCCGCAGATACGCAGTATTTT. Encoded protein: CSASGAADTQYF. The V and J genes are TRBV20-1 and TRBJ2-3, with D possibly matching TRBD1 (5 bases). The CDR3 sequence is 12 residues long. Germline V gene sequence: CDR1 DFQATT, CDR2 SNEGSKA (reference sequence). Trimming cost V 3 bases and J 4 bases, with 8 bases left between them.

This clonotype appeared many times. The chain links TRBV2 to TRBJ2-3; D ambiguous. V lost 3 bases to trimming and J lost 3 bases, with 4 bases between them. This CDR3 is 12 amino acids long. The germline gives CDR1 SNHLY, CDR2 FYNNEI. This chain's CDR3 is CASSEQTDTQYF. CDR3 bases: TGTGCCAGCAGTGAGCAGACAGATACGCAGTATTTT.

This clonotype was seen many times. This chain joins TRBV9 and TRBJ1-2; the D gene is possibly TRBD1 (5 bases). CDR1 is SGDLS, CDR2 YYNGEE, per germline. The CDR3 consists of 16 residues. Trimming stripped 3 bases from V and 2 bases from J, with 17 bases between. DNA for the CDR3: TGTGCCAGCAGCGCCGGGGACCGGACAAGGAACTATGGCTACACCTTC. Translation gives CASSAGDRTRNYGYTF.

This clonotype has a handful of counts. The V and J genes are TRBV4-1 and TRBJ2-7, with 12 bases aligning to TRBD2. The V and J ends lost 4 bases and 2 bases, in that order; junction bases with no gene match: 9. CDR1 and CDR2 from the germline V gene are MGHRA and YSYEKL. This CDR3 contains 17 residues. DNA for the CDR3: TGCGCCAGCAGCCGACCCGTAGGACTAGCGGGGACCTACGAGCAGTACTTC. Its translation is CASSRPVGLAGTYEQYF.

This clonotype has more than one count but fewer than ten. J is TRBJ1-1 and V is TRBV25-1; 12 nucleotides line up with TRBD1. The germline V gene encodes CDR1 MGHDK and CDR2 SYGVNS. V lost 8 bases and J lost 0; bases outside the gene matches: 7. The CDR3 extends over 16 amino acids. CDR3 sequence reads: CASGGDRGLMNTEAFF. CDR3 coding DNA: TGTGCCAGCGGGGGGGACAGGGGGCTGATGAACACTGAAGCTTTCTTT.

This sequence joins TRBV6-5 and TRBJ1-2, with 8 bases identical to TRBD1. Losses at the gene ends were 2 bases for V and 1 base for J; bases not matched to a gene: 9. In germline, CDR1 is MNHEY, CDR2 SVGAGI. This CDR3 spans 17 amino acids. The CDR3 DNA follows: TGTGCCAGCAGTTACCGAAACCGGGACAGGTTTAACTATGGCTACACCTTC. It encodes CASSYRNRDRFNYGYTF.

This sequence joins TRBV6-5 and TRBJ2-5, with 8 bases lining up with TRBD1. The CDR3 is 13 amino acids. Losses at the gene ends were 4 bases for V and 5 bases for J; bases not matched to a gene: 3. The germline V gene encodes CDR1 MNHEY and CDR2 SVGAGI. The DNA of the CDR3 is TGTGCCAGCAGTTTTCAGGGGGCTGAGACCCAGTACTTC. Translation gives CASSFQGAETQYF.

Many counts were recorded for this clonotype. CDR3 in DNA: TGCAGCGTTGAAGAAGCGGCAGGGGATGAAAAACTGTTTTTT. Protein product: CSVEEAAGDEKLFF. The V call is TRBV29-1, the J call TRBJ1-4, with D possibly TRBD1 on 6 matching bases. CDR1 SQVTM and CDR2 ANQGSEA come from the germline V gene. Trimming shortened V by 0 bases and J by 6 bases, and 11 bases separated the two germline ends. This CDR3 is built from 14 residues.

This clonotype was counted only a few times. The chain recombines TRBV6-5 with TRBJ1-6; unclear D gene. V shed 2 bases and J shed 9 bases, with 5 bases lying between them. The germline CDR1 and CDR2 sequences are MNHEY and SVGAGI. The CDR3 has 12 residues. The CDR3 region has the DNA TGTGCCAGCAGTTACGGCCTTTCACCCCTCCACTTT. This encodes CASSYGLSPLHF.

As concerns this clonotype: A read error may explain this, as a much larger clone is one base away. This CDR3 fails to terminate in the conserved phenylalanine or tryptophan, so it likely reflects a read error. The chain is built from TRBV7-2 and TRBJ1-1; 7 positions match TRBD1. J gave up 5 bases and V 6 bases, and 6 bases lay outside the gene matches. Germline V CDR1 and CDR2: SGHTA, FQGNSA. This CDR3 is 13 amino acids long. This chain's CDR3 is CASSTGARTEAFI. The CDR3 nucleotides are TGTGCCAGCAGTACAGGGGCGCGGACTGAAGCTTTCATT.

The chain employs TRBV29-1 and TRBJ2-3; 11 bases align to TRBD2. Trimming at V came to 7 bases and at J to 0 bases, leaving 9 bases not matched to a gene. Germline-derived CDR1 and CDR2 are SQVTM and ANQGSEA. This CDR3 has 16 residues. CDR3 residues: CSGRGLAVRSTDTQYF. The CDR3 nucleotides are TGCAGCGGGCGGGGACTAGCGGTGCGGAGCACAGATACGCAGTATTTT.